The present entry profiles one TCR beta chain with its context. As yet, its antigen is unknown. PCR used 60 Vbeta primers and 13 Jbeta primers. Sequencing used immunoSEQ multiplex PCR; TCRdb keeps in-frame clones, though not all of them. Of around 210,000 clones detected, roughly 80% appear once; the ten largest clones hold about 0.36%. From germline, CDR1 is MNHEY and CDR2 SMNVEV (reference sequence). This CDR3 is built from 14 residues. After removal of 5 bases from V and 5 bases from J, the junction contained 7 bases not matched to a gene. The data derive from a study of cytomegalovirus exposure and HLA in healthy donors. Looking at the study overall: There were approximately 400 genotyped donors. Of these, 75% to 90% fell in the genetic ancestry cluster associated with self-reported Caucasian donors. Regarding the study as a whole: 16,951 TCR beta sequences were associated with HLA alleles at 0.05 false discovery rate in a later analysis.

This chain connects TRBV27 to TRBJ1-1, with 8 bases lining up with TRBD1. The specimen was PBMCs. The source of this sequence is a male donor in good health and CMV-seropositive. Written as DNA, the CDR3 is TGTGCCAGCAGTCCAGGGGGCGCCGGGACTGAAGCTTTCTTT. It is translated as CASSPGGAGTEAFF.